The 26 T cell receptor beta chains given below trace back to one sample, sequenced in a study of shared T cell receptors in the human thymus. Measured with immunoSEQ multiplex PCR; TCRdb has only the in-frame clones, and not every one. This sample has about 400,000 clones, with over 90% found just once. The sequencing input was thymocytes. The source of these receptors is a human donor.

V usage is TRBV5-8 and J usage is TRBJ1-2; unclear D gene. The CDR3 consists of 17 residues. CDR1 and CDR2 from the germline V gene are SGHTS and YDEGEE. The V gene lost 4 bases and the J gene lost 8 bases, with 27 bases spanning the gap. The CDR3 sequence: CASSPSVWAEEVGGYTF. For the CDR3, the DNA is TGTGCCAGCAGCCCCAGTGTGTGGGCGGAAGAGGTGGGAGGCTACACCTTC.

The chain uses TRBV6-6 and TRBJ1-4; 12 nucleotides agree with TRBD1. The CDR3 is 16 residues long. Per the germline V gene, CDR1 is MNHNY and CDR2 is SVGAGI (reference sequence). V lost 5 bases, J lost 9 bases, and 10 bases stayed unmatched. The CDR3 DNA reads as TGTGCCAGCAGTCCCACCCCCGGGACAGGGGGCAAAAAACTGTTTTTT. Its translation is CASSPTPGTGGKKLFF.

V is TRBV19 and J is TRBJ2-1, with 8 bases identical to TRBD2. The germline CDR1 and CDR2 sequences are LNHDA and SQIVND (reference sequence). The CDR3 contains 15 residues. V shed 3 bases, J shed 7 bases, and the junction held 8 bases outside the gene matches. The CDR3, as DNA: TGTGCCAGTAGTATCGCAAGCGGGAGATTTAATGAGCAGTTCTTC. Protein: CASSIASGRFNEQFF.

The chain has TRBV19 and TRBJ1-5; TRBD1 matches 8 bases. Germline-derived CDR1 and CDR2 are LNHDA and SQIVND (reference sequence). This CDR3 spans 14 amino acids. V lost 1 base and J lost 7; bases outside the gene matches: 3. CDR3 amino acids: CASSIVDRGQPQHF. The CDR3 DNA sequence: TGTGCCAGTAGTATAGTAGACAGGGGACAGCCCCAGCATTTT.

This chain connects TRBV21-1 to TRBJ1-1; the listed D gene, TRBD1, was not tested against the DNA. TRBV21-1 is listed as a pseudogene. The CDR3 sequence is 16 residues long. The CDR3 DNA reads TGTGCCAGCAGCCGGACACCCCGACGTGGTCGACACGAAGCTTTCTTT. This codes for CASSRTPRRGRHEAFF.

V gene TRBV12-5 combines with J gene TRBJ2-1; tentative D call: TRBD2 (6 bases). V was cut by 6 bases and J by 8 bases, with 11 bases left in between. The length of the CDR3 is 12 residues. Germline V gene lookup returns CDR1 LGHNT and CDR2 FRNRAP. The CDR3 bases are TGTGCTAGTGGGCAACCGGGGGATGAGCAGTTCTTC. Encoded protein: CASGQPGDEQFF.

The V gene is TRBV28, the J gene TRBJ2-3; 10 nucleotides align to TRBD1. The CDR3 covers 17 residues. In germline, CDR1 is MDHEN, CDR2 SYDVKM. V shed 7 bases and J 6 bases; nucleotides not matched to a gene: 16. Here the CDR3 DNA reads TGTGCCAGCACCCGGACCGGGACAGGGGTTGAACCGGATACGCAGTATTTT. As protein: CASTRTGTGVEPDTQYF.

The rearrangement links TRBV27 to TRBJ2-3; D could derive from TRBD1 or TRBD2 (5 bases each). V was clipped by 0 bases and J by 1 base, with 11 bases between them. The CDR3 runs to 16 residues. The germline V gene has CDR1 MNHEY and CDR2 SMNVEV (reference sequence). The CDR3 nucleotides are TGTGCCAGCAGTTTATCGTCCAGGGACGGCACAGATACGCAGTATTTT. It codes for CASSLSSRDGTDTQYF.

This rearrangement joins TRBV14 to TRBJ2-1, with 9 nucleotides matching TRBD2. Germline CDR1 SGHDN, CDR2 FVKESK. This CDR3 is built from 17 residues. V shed 6 bases, J shed 3 bases, and the junction held 12 bases outside the gene matches. DNA of the CDR3: TGTGCCAGCAGGCGGGTGTTAGCGGGAGCCCACTACAATGAGCAGTTCTTC. It yields the protein CASRRVLAGAHYNEQFF.

The chain couples TRBV10-1 to TRBJ2-1, with D possibly matching TRBD2 (5 bases). Per the germline V gene, CDR1 is WNHNN and CDR2 is SYGVQD (reference sequence). V lost 4 bases to trimming and J lost 2 bases, with 15 bases between them. The CDR3 is 16 amino acids. The CDR3 spells CASSGNYQLAYNEQFF. In DNA form, the CDR3 reads TGCGCCAGCAGTGGGAACTACCAACTAGCCTACAATGAGCAGTTCTTC.

A single count supports this clone. The rearrangement uses TRBV5-1 and TRBJ2-5; 7 bases line up with TRBD2. The CDR3 consists of 16 residues. CDR1 is SGHRS and CDR2 is YFSETQ in the germline V gene. V lost 3 bases, J lost 5 bases, and 13 bases stayed unmatched. Written as DNA, the CDR3 is TGCGCCAGCAGCTGCCGGACACTAGCGCGGTGGGAGACCCAGTACTTC. Amino acid sequence: CASSCRTLARWETQYF.

The rearrangement uses TRBV7-2 and TRBJ2-3; 13 positions agree with TRBD2. The V gene end was trimmed by 5 bases and the J gene end by 4 bases; junction bases not matched to a gene: 9. Per the germline V gene, CDR1 is SGHTA and CDR2 is FQGNSA. The CDR3 length is 17 residues. The DNA for the CDR3 is TGTGCCAGCAGCCCCGCAACTAGCGGGAGGGATCCAGATACGCAGTATTTT. Protein product: CASSPATSGRDPDTQYF.

This chain connects TRBV28 to TRBJ1-5; 7 nucleotides line up with TRBD1. V dropped 6 bases and J dropped 4; count of bases not matched to a gene: 9. This CDR3 region has 15 residues. The germline CDR1 and CDR2 sequences are MDHEN and SYDVKM. The CDR3 region has the DNA TGTGCCAGCAGCGACCAGGGACAGCTAAATCAGCCCCAGCATTTT. This encodes CASSDQGQLNQPQHF.

The chain joins TRBV27 to TRBJ2-5; 7 bases align to TRBD1. The V gene end was trimmed by 8 bases and the J gene end by 5 bases; junction bases not matched to a gene: 11. Per germline, CDR1 MNHEY and CDR2 SMNVEV (reference sequence). The CDR3 sequence is 14 residues long. The CDR3 region has the DNA TGTGCCAGCGGCTTGGACAGGTGGTGGGAGACCCAGTACTTC. This encodes CASGLDRWWETQYF.

V usage is TRBV23-1 and J usage is TRBJ2-3; 9 bases map to TRBD1. TRBV23-1 falls under the ORF class, with uncertain function. This CDR3 is 16 amino acids long. The V segment lost 6 bases and the J segment 0 bases; nucleotides outside the gene matches: 7. The CDR3 spells CASRRNRGPSTDTQYF. CDR3 coding DNA: TGCGCCAGCAGGCGAAACAGGGGGCCGAGCACAGATACGCAGTATTTT.

The CDR3: CASSLLTSHGYTF. The CDR3 DNA follows: TGTGCCAGCAGCTTGTTGACAAGTCATGGCTACACCTTC. V is TRBV7-9 and J is TRBJ1-2, with unresolved D. CDR1 and CDR2 (germline): SEHNR, FQNEAQ (reference sequence). The CDR3 is 13 residues long. V was trimmed by 3 bases and J by 6 bases, leaving 11 bases between them.

This chain links TRBV27 with TRBJ2-7; D not resolved. V was clipped by 3 bases and J by 3 bases, with 18 bases between them. CDR3 length equals 16 residues. Germline-derived CDR1 and CDR2 are MNHEY and SMNVEV (reference sequence). In nucleotides, the CDR3 is TGTGCCAGCAGTTTCCGTGACTCGTACTCCCACTACGAGCAGTACTTC. Translating it yields CASSFRDSYSHYEQYF.

This chain uses TRBV27 with TRBJ1-5; no definite D call. V was pared by 1 base and J by 5 bases, with 9 bases between. CDR1 is MNHEY, CDR2 SMNVEV, per germline (reference sequence). The CDR3 covers 14 residues. The DNA of the CDR3 is TGTGCCAGCAGTTTATTTGTAGGCCATCAGCCCCAGCATTTT. Translating it yields CASSLFVGHQPQHF.

The chain carries TRBV29-1 and TRBJ1-1, with no clear D. The CDR3 has 12 amino acids. The V and J ends lost 5 bases and 4 bases respectively, with 11 bases between them. Germline values: CDR1 SQVTM, CDR2 ANQGSEA. CDR3 loop: CSVLVPCTEAFF. The CDR3 bases are TGCAGCGTTTTAGTCCCTTGCACTGAAGCTTTCTTT.

Here the CDR3 reads CASSPGTVKAFF. The CDR3 DNA sequence: TGTGCCAGCAGCCCCGGGACAGTAAAAGCTTTCTTT. The rearrangement joins TRBV7-9 to TRBJ1-1; 7 bases match TRBD1. J lost 9 bases, V lost 5 bases, and 6 bases had no gene match. CDR3 length: 12 residues. The V gene's germline CDR1 is SEHNR and CDR2 FQNEAQ (reference sequence).

This sequence joins TRBV2 and TRBJ2-5; D ambiguous. The CDR3 is made up of 11 amino acids. Between the trimmed V and J ends, which lost 5 bases and 4 bases, there was a span of 5 bases. Germline CDR1 reads SNHLY; CDR2 reads FYNNEI. The CDR3 region is CASSHGETQYF. Here the CDR3 DNA reads TGTGCCAGCAGTCATGGAGAGACCCAGTACTTC.

The chain couples TRBV10-3 to TRBJ1-2, with TRBD1 identical over 8 bases. CDR3 length equals 14 residues. Germline CDR1 ENHRY, CDR2 SYGVKD. The junction had 4 bases not matched to a gene; V was cut back by 6 bases and J by 1 base. The CDR3 reads CAIRDRALNYGYTF. CDR3 nucleotide sequence: TGTGCCATCAGGGACAGGGCTCTTAACTATGGCTACACCTTC.

V usage is TRBV27 and J usage is TRBJ2-7, with 8 bases that match TRBD1. Germline CDR1 and CDR2: MNHEY and SMNVEV (reference sequence). Trimming removed 5 bases from V and 2 bases from J; junction bases left unmatched: 11. The CDR3 is 16 residues long. This CDR3 is CASSAQQGVIPYEQYF. The CDR3, as DNA: TGTGCCAGCAGTGCCCAACAGGGGGTTATCCCCTACGAGCAGTACTTC.

The chain employs TRBV13 and TRBJ1-2; TRBD1 might be the D (6 bases). Germline loops: CDR1 PRHDT, CDR2 FYEKMQ (reference sequence). The CDR3 contains 15 residues. The V end lost 2 bases, the J end lost 3 bases, and 13 bases lay between the germline ends. In DNA form, the CDR3 reads TGTGCCAGCAGCTTAATGGGGGCCACCGACTATGGCTACACCTTC. As protein: CASSLMGATDYGYTF.

The chain carries TRBV4-1 and TRBJ2-3; 12 positions match TRBD2. V lost 0 bases to trimming and J lost 4 bases; unmatched junction nucleotides: 5. Germline CDR1 and CDR2: MGHRA and YSYEKL. The CDR3 extends over 17 amino acids. The CDR3 bases are TGCGCCAGCAGCCAAGATCACGGACTAGCGGGGTCAGATACGCAGTATTTT. Encoded protein: CASSQDHGLAGSDTQYF.

This chain joins TRBV4-3 and TRBJ1-5; no clear D. Germline V CDR1 and CDR2: LGHNA, YSLEER. The V end lost 4 bases, the J end lost 9 bases, and 16 bases lay between the germline ends. The CDR3 is 14 residues long. CDR3 region: CASSLRHRVWPQHF. The DNA for the CDR3 is TGCGCCAGCAGCCTGCGACATCGCGTCTGGCCCCAGCATTTT.